This T cell receptor (beta chain) was recovered during a study of blood T cells in healthy people across ages. Study-wide points: Among T cells, TCR beta diversity per million cells dropped roughly linearly as age rose. Comparison with aged donors showed that long-lived donors had more naive CD4+ cells and higher diversity.

Germline CDR1 and CDR2: DFQATT and SNEGSKA (reference sequence). The CDR3 consists of 12 residues. V was trimmed by 2 bases and J by 8 bases, leaving 12 bases between them. Comment on this clonotype: Antigen specificity is unknown.

Combining a sample-barcoded 5' primer with a J-beta primer mix, a second PCR ran for about 6 to 11 cycles. Template switching added a 12-random-nucleotide identifier to every cDNA molecule. TCRdb ran MiXCR on the 5' RACE reads and lists one entry per CDR3 protein. Of 1.4 million or so distinct CDR3 sequences detected, about 45% appear once; the ten largest clones hold under 5%. The rearrangement links TRBV20-1 to TRBJ1-2; D gene unclear. The sample comprised blood. This sequence originates from a woman under 30 in good health. The CDR3 spells CSARPGEEGYTF. The CDR3 DNA is TGCAGTGCTAGACCCGGAGAAGAGGGCTACACCTTC.